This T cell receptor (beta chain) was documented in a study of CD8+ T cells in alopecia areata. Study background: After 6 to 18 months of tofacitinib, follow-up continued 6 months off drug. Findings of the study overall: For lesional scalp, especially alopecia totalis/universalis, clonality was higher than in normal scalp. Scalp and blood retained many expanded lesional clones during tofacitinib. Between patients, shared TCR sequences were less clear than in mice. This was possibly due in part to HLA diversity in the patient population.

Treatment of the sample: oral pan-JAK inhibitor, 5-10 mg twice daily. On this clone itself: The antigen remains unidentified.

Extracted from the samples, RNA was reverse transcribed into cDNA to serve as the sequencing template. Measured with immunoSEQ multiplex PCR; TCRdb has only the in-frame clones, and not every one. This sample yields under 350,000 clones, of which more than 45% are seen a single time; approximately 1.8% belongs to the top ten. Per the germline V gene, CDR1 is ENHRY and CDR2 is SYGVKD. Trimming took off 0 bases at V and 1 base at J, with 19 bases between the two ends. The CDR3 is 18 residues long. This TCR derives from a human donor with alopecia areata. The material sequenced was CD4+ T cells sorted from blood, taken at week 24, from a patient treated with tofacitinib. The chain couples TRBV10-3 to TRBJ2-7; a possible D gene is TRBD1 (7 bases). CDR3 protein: CAISESSFRQGGSYEQYF. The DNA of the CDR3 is TGTGCCATCAGTGAGTCATCCTTTCGGCAGGGGGGTTCCTACGAGCAGTACTTC.